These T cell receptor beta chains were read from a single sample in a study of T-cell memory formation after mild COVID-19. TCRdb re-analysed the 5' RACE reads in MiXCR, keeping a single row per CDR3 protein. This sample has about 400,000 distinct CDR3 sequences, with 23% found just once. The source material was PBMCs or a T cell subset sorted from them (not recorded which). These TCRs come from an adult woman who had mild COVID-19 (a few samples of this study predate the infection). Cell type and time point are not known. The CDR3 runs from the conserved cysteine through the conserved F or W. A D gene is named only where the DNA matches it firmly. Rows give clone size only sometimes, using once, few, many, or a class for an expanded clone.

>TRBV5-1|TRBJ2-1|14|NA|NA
TGCGCCAGCAGCTTGCGTTGGGGTGTCGATGAGCAGTTCTTC
CASSLRWGVDEQFF
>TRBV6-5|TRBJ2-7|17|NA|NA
TGTGCCAGCAGCCCCGGGCCAAGGGGTAGCGATCCGGGGGAGCAGTACTTC
CASSPGPRGSDPGEQYF
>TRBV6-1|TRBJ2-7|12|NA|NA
TGTGCCAGCAGTGAACTTCGCTACGAGCAGTACTTC
CASSELRYEQYF
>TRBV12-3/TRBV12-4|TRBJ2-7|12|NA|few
TGTGCCAGCAGTTTCTTCCAGGGGAGGCAGTACTTC
CASSFFQGRQYF
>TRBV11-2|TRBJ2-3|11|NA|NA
TGTGCCAGCAGCCCCAGTATGGCCCAGTATTTT
CASSPSMAQYF
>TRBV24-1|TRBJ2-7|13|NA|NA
TGTGCCACCAGTGAGGGCAGCTTCTACGAGCAGTACTTC
CATSEGSFYEQYF
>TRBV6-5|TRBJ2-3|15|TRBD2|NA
TGTGCCAGCAGGGAAGCGGGAGTCGGGACAGATACGCAGTATTTT
CASREAGVGTDTQYF
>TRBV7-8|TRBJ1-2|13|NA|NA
TGTGCCAGCAGCTTAGAACAGGTCTATGGCTACACCTTC
CASSLEQVYGYTF
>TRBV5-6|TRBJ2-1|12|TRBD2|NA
TGTGCCAGCAGCTTGGCCACCGGGAGGGCCAACTTC
CASSLATGRANF
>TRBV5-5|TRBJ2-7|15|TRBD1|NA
TGTGCCAGCAGCTTGGGGCAGGGGGTCTCCTACGAGCAGTACTTC
CASSLGQGVSYEQYF
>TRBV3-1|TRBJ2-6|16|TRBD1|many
TGTGCCAGCAGCCAACCAGGGGGCTTTGGGGCCAACGTCCTGACTTTC
CASSQPGGFGANVLTF
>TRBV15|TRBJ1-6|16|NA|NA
TGTGCCACCAGCAGAGATCAGCCAGGGAATGGGTCACCCCTCCACTTT
CATSRDQPGNGSPLHF
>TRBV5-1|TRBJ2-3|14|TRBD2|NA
TGCGCCAGCCGAGGAGCGGGGGGCTTCATTACGCAGTATTTT
CASRGAGGFITQYF
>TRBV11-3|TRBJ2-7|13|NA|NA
TGTGCCAGCTCTCCTCCCTCGATTTACGAGCAGTACTTC
CASSPPSIYEQYF
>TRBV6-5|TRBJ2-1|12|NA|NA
TGTGCCAGCAGTTACGCGGGGTCCCAGCAGTTCTTC
CASSYAGSQQFF
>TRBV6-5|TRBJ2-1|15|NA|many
TGTGCCAGCAGTTCCCCTGCCGGGAACTACAATGAGCAGTTCTTC
CASSSPAGNYNEQFF
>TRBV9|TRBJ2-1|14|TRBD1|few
TGTGCCAGCAGCGCGTGGGACAGCTACAATGAGCAGTTCTTC
CASSAWDSYNEQFF
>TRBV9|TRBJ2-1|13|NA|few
TGTGCCAGCAGCGTAGCTACGGAAAATGAGCAGTTCTTC
CASSVATENEQFF
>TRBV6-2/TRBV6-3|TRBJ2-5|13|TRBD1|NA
TGTGCCAGTGACAGGGGAAGAGGAGAGACCCAGTACTTC
CASDRGRGETQYF
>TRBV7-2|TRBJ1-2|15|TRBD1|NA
TGTGCCAGCAGCTTTCGCCAGGGGGCGCGGTATGGCTACACCTTC
CASSFRQGARYGYTF